This TCR beta chain stems from a study of shared clonotypes between healthy human individuals. Study-level background: The donor pool was made up of a couple of women and a few men aged 18 to 49.

Study-level findings and limits: Although depth was large, rarefaction showed that sequencing of the sorted subsets was incomplete. Naive CD4 clonotypes were shared across a few donors at around 5.4%.

About this clone itself: The antigen is unknown.

Trimming cost V 4 bases and J 1 base, with 10 bases left between them. This CDR3 comprises 14 residues. Germline CDR1 is SNHLY and CDR2 is FYNNEI. The repertoire was sequenced with immunoSEQ multiplex PCR; TCRdb's copy has only in-frame clones and lacks some. The sample records roughly 300,000 clones, around nine tenths being singletons. This clonotype originated in a man between 18 and 29 years old in good health. V is TRBV2 and J is TRBJ2-5; D unclear. Sequenced material: memory CD8+ T cells sorted from blood. Subset specified: CD45RO+ cells pooled with CCR7-negative TemRA cells. CDR3 nucleotide sequence: TGTGCCAGCAGTGTCTCTTTAAGCCAAGAGACCCAGTACTTC. This translates into CASSVSLSQETQYF.